A selection of T cell receptor beta chains follows, all from one sample in a study of human thymus T cells. Sequenced by immunoSEQ multiplex PCR; TCRdb stores in-frame clones only, minus some. Among 100,000 to 150,000 clones, around 94% were seen once, and the ten largest hold 0.02% to 0.025%. Sequences were obtained from thymus tissue. The receptors were sampled from a boy under two years old with a congenital heart defect but otherwise immunologically healthy. Both conserved end residues are part of each CDR3. D genes are given only for firm matches. Where a row states a size, it is once, few, many or the class of an expanded clone; other rows omit it.

V gene	clone size	D gene	J gene	CDR3 protein	CDR3 DNA
TRBV4-3	once	NA	TRBJ2-3	CASSQDMRAQQDTDTQYF	TGCGCCAGCAGCCAAGATATGAGGGCACAACAAGACACAGATACGCAGTATTTT
TRBV2	NA	NA	TRBJ1-2	CASQGLGRYGYTF	TGTGCCAGCCAAGGGCTTGGGAGGTATGGCTACACCTTC
TRBV2	NA	NA	TRBJ1-2	CASPGRRGYGYTF	TGTGCCAGCCCCGGACGGAGAGGCTATGGCTACACCTTC
TRBV27	NA	NA	TRBJ1-6	CASSKEGYNSPLHF	TGTGCCAGCAGCAAAGAGGGGTATAATTCACCCCTCCACTTT
TRBV11-1	NA	NA	TRBJ2-3	CASSLWRGRTDTQYF	TGTGCCAGCAGCTTATGGCGGGGACGCACAGATACGCAGTATTTT
TRBV6-4	NA	TRBD2	TRBJ2-3	CASSDSRGFSGGSDTQYF	TGTGCCAGCAGTGACTCGAGGGGTTTTAGCGGGGGCTCAGATACGCAGTATTTT
TRBV6-6	NA	TRBD1	TRBJ1-4	CATHRQGANEKLFF	TGTGCCACCCATAGACAGGGGGCTAATGAAAAACTGTTTTTT
TRBV28	NA	TRBD1	TRBJ2-1	CASSLWGQGGSYSYNEQFF	TGTGCCAGCAGTTTATGGGGACAGGGGGGATCTTATTCCTACAATGAGCAGTTCTTC
TRBV14	few	NA	TRBJ1-1	CASSQEGGRVKAFF	TGTGCCAGCAGCCAAGAAGGCGGCAGGGTGAAAGCTTTCTTT
TRBV19	NA	NA	TRBJ1-1	CASSLQPPEGEGGTEAFF	TGTGCCAGTAGTCTTCAACCCCCTGAAGGGGAAGGCGGCACTGAAGCTTTCTTT
TRBV2	NA	TRBD2	TRBJ2-1	CASSDFPSGGAMNEQFF	TGTGCCAGCAGTGATTTCCCTAGCGGGGGGGCAATGAATGAGCAGTTCTTC
TRBV5-1	NA	TRBD1	TRBJ2-1	CASSFRQGRENNEQFF	TGCGCCAGCAGCTTTCGACAGGGGAGAGAGAACAATGAGCAGTTCTTC
TRBV4-1	NA	TRBD2	TRBJ2-1	CASSQDHARGGTSGNNEQFF	TGCGCCAGCAGCCAAGATCACGCTAGGGGGGGGACTAGCGGTAACAATGAGCAGTTCTTC
TRBV6-6	few	NA	TRBJ1-5	CASSRRGNQPQHF	TGTGCCAGCAGTAGGAGGGGAAATCAGCCCCAGCATTTT
TRBV10-3	once	NA	TRBJ2-7	CAISESAGPRDEQYF	TGTGCCATCAGTGAGTCGGCAGGTCCTAGGGACGAGCAGTACTTC
TRBV19	NA	TRBD2	TRBJ2-5	CASSIPTSGGGRETQYF	TGTGCCAGTAGTATACCGACTAGCGGGGGGGGAAGAGAGACCCAGTACTTC
TRBV10-2	NA	TRBD1	TRBJ2-7	CASSEYCFGTGESYEQYF	TGCGCCAGCAGTGAATATTGTTTTGGGACAGGGGAGTCCTACGAGCAGTACTTC
TRBV7-9	NA	TRBD1	TRBJ2-1	CASSLEGTGNRYNEQFF	TGTGCCAGCAGCTTAGAAGGGACAGGTAATAGGTACAATGAGCAGTTCTTC
TRBV5-8	NA	TRBD2	TRBJ2-7	CASSPGRTSGVSYEQYF	TGTGCCAGCAGCCCCGGGCGGACTAGCGGGGTTTCCTACGAGCAGTACTTC
TRBV28	NA	TRBD1	TRBJ1-4	CASSSGTGGRANEKLFF	TGTGCCAGCAGTTCCGGGACAGGGGGCAGGGCTAATGAAAAACTGTTTTTT
TRBV4-2	NA	TRBD2	TRBJ2-2	CASSQPGTSGRRDTGELFF	TGTGCCAGCAGCCAGCCCGGGACTAGCGGACGTAGGGACACCGGGGAGCTGTTTTTT
TRBV30	NA	NA	TRBJ2-7	CACWSRDGAYEQYF	TGTGCCTGCTGGTCCCGGGACGGAGCCTACGAGCAGTACTTC
TRBV19	few	TRBD1	TRBJ1-2	CASRFNRGQGYGYTF	TGTGCCAGTAGATTCAATAGGGGACAGGGCTATGGCTACACCTTC
TRBV30	few	NA	TRBJ1-1	CAWTTGWGLTEAFF	TGTGCCTGGACCACAGGGTGGGGGTTGACTGAAGCTTTCTTT
TRBV6-1	NA	NA	TRBJ2-2	CASMEQGDTGELFF	TGTGCCAGCATGGAACAGGGAGACACCGGGGAGCTGTTTTTT